This T cell receptor (beta chain) was captured by sequencing in a study of blood T cell repertoires in COVID-19. Across the study: Specimens from acute and convalescent COVID-19 originated in the United States, Italy and Spain. Nucleic acid was either cDNA or gDNA, and it came from T cells, B-cell-depleted T cells, or PBMCs.

The CDR3 loop spans 14 amino acids. Germline CDR1 LNHDA, CDR2 SQIVND (reference sequence). V shed 5 bases and J shed 0 bases, with 10 bases lying between them. As originally analysed: Scientists estimated how many nucleated cells there were by amplifying reference gene primers. The repertoire was sequenced with immunoSEQ multiplex PCR; TCRdb's copy has only in-frame clones and lacks some. V and J calls plus clone size are reproduced from that table; the DNA served to infer D and trimming. This table holds roughly 120,000 clones, about 87% found once. The sample taken for sequencing was peripheral blood. The rearrangement uses TRBV19 and TRBJ1-1; D is possibly TRBD1 (5 bases). The clonotype comes from a human donor in a cohort sampled during active COVID-19. The CDR3 protein is CASSHGHMNTEAFF. The CDR3 DNA reads as TGTGCCAGTAGTCACGGACACATGAACACTGAAGCTTTCTTT.